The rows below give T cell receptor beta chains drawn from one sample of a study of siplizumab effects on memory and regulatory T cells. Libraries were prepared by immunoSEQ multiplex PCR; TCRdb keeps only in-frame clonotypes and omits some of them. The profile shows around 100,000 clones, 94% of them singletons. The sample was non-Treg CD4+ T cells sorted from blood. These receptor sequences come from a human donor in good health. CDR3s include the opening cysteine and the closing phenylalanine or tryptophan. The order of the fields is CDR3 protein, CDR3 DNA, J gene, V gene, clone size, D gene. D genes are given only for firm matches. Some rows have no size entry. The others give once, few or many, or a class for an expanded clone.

CAWSFLAAYNEQFF	TGTGCCTGGAGTTTTCTAGCGGCCTACAATGAGCAGTTCTTC	TRBJ2-1	TRBV30	NA	TRBD2
CASSLGTGANQPQHF	TGTGCCAGCAGCCTAGGGACAGGGGCTAATCAGCCCCAGCATTTT	TRBJ1-5	TRBV11-2	NA	TRBD1
CASSWAPTQPQHF	TGTGCCAGCAGCTGGGCCCCAACTCAGCCCCAGCATTTT	TRBJ1-5	TRBV5-4	NA	NA
CASSRGLGTEAFF	TGTGCCAGCAGCAGGGGGCTCGGCACTGAAGCTTTCTTT	TRBJ1-1	TRBV6-4	NA	TRBD1
CASSSLAGGNDTQYF	TGTGCCAGCAGTTCATTAGCGGGGGGGAACGATACGCAGTATTTT	TRBJ2-3	TRBV28	NA	TRBD2
CASSAVGQGASKNIQYF	TGTGCCAGCAGCGCCGTGGGACAGGGGGCGTCCAAAAACATTCAGTACTTC	TRBJ2-4	TRBV28	NA	TRBD1
CASARFNQILYGYTF	TGTGCCAGCGCTAGATTCAACCAGATACTCTATGGCTACACCTTC	TRBJ1-2	TRBV13	NA	NA
CASSPAGVFEQYF	TGTGCCAGCTCACCAGCGGGAGTCTTTGAGCAGTACTTC	TRBJ2-7	TRBV18	once	TRBD2
CASSPRLSTYEQYF	TGTGCCAGCAGCCCCCGACTATCCACCTACGAGCAGTACTTC	TRBJ2-7	TRBV14	few	NA
CASSFVRDVYEQYF	TGTGCCAGCAGCTTCGTCCGGGACGTCTACGAGCAGTACTTC	TRBJ2-7	TRBV7-2	NA	NA
CASSLIQSHEQFF	TGTGCCAGCAGTTTAATACAGTCCCATGAGCAGTTCTTC	TRBJ2-1	TRBV28	once	NA
CASSIGVTEANVLTF	TGTGCCAGCAGCATAGGGGTGACTGAGGCCAACGTCCTGACTTTC	TRBJ2-6	TRBV6-1	NA	NA
CASSLGTGGHEQYF	TGCGCCAGCAGCTTAGGGACAGGGGGCCACGAGCAGTACTTC	TRBJ2-7	TRBV5-1	NA	TRBD1
CAIAGGGTDTQYF	TGTGCCATAGCGGGAGGAGGCACAGATACGCAGTATTTT	TRBJ2-3	TRBV25-1	once	TRBD2
CASSLMGLAGGFYEQYF	TGTGCCAGCAGCTTAATGGGACTAGCGGGAGGTTTCTACGAGCAGTACTTC	TRBJ2-7	TRBV11-2	NA	TRBD2
CASSVSSQGDYGYTF	TGTGCCAGCAGCGTATCGTCCCAGGGGGACTATGGCTACACCTTC	TRBJ1-2	TRBV21-1	NA	NA
CASSQGRNTGELFF	TGTGCCAGCAGCCAAGGGAGGAACACCGGGGAGCTGTTTTTT	TRBJ2-2	TRBV14	NA	NA
CASSVDAYGYTF	TGTGCCAGCAGCGTAGATGCTTATGGCTACACCTTC	TRBJ1-2	TRBV9	NA	NA
CSVPPRTGVMGYTF	TGCAGCGTCCCTCCCCGGACAGGGGTAATGGGCTACACCTTC	TRBJ1-2	TRBV29-1	NA	TRBD1
CASSPRNRADNQPQHF	TGTGCCAGCTCACCACGAAACAGGGCAGACAATCAGCCCCAGCATTTT	TRBJ1-5	TRBV18	NA	NA
CASSLEGGLNTEAFF	TGTGCCAGCAGCTTAGAGGGTGGACTGAACACTGAAGCTTTCTTT	TRBJ1-1	TRBV7-9	NA	NA
CASSLAGQVRRRETQYF	TGTGCCAGCAGCTTAGCCGGTCAAGTACGCAGGAGGGAGACCCAGTACTTC	TRBJ2-5	TRBV7-8	NA	NA
CVSKRGAGNIHEQYF	TGTGTCTCGAAACGGGGGGCAGGGAATATCCACGAGCAGTACTTC	TRBJ2-7	TRBV5-8	NA	NA
CASSPPDGGITNEKLFF	TGTGCCAGCTCACCACCTGATGGGGGCATAACTAATGAAAAACTGTTTTTT	TRBJ1-4	TRBV18	NA	NA
CASSSERDGNNEQFF	TGTGCCAGCAGCTCGGAGCGGGACGGCAACAATGAGCAGTTCTTC	TRBJ2-1	TRBV11-3	NA	TRBD2
CASTLLGTNTGELFF	TGTGCCAGCACCCTCTTGGGCACTAACACCGGGGAGCTGTTTTTT	TRBJ2-2	TRBV28	NA	NA
CARSLCPGNWPMNTEAFF	TGTGCCAGAAGCTTGTGTCCGGGGAATTGGCCCATGAACACTGAAGCTTTCTTT	TRBJ1-1	TRBV5-3	NA	NA
CASSLEGWGKNTEAFF	TGTGCCAGCAGCTTAGAAGGGTGGGGAAAGAACACTGAAGCTTTCTTT	TRBJ1-1	TRBV7-8	NA	NA
CASSLVSGRAAYEQFF	TGTGCCAGCAGCCTTGTTAGCGGGAGGGCCGCGTATGAGCAGTTCTTC	TRBJ2-1	TRBV7-9	NA	TRBD2
CASSWGRGDYEQYF	TGTGCCAGCAGCTGGGGACGGGGGGACTACGAGCAGTACTTC	TRBJ2-7	TRBV5-8	NA	TRBD2
CASSIDRGPDTQYF	TGTGCCAGTAGTATAGACCGGGGCCCAGATACGCAGTATTTT	TRBJ2-3	TRBV19	once	NA
CASSYQGASNYGYTF	TGTGCCAGCAGTTATCAGGGGGCATCTAACTATGGCTACACCTTC	TRBJ1-2	TRBV6-6	NA	TRBD1
CASSLGLAGETQYF	TGTGCCAGCAGCTTAGGGCTAGCTGGAGAGACCCAGTACTTC	TRBJ2-5	TRBV7-3	NA	NA
CASSPTGTPGEQYF	TGTGCCAGCAGTCCGACCGGGACCCCAGGCGAGCAGTACTTC	TRBJ2-7	TRBV28	NA	NA
CASSLFSGTSGYYEQYF	TGTGCCAGCAGCTTATTCAGCGGAACTAGCGGATACTACGAGCAGTACTTC	TRBJ2-7	TRBV7-6	NA	TRBD2